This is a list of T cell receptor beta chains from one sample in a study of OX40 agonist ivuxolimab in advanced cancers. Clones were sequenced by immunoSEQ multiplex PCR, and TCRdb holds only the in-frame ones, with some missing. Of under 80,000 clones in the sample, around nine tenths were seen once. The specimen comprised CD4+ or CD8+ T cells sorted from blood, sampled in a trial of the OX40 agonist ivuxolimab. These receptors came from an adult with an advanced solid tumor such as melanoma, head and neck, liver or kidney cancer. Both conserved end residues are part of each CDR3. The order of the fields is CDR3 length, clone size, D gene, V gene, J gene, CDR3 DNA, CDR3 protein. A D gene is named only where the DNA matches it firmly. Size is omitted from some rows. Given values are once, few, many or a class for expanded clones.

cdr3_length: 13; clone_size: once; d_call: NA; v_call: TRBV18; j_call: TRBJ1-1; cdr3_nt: TGTGCCAGCTCACTCGACATGAAGACTGAAGCTTTCTTT; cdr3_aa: CASSLDMKTEAFF
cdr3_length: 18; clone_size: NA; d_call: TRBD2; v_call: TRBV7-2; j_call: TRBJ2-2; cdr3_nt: TGTGCCAGCAGCCCGAAGCTACCTAGCGGGGGGGCATTCGGGGAGCTGTTTTTT; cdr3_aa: CASSPKLPSGGAFGELFF
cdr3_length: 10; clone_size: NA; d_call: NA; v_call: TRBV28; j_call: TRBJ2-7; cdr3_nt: TGTGCCAGCAGCCACTACGAGCAGTACTTC; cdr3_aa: CASSHYEQYF
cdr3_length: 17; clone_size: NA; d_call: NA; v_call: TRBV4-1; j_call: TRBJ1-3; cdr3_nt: TGCGCCAGCAGCCAAGATAATCAGGGCAGCTCTGGAAACACCATATATTTT; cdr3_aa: CASSQDNQGSSGNTIYF
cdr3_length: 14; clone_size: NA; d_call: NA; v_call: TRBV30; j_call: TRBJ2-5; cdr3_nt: TGTGCCTGGAGTAGGGTCGGAGGGGAAGAGACCCAGTACTTC; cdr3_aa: CAWSRVGGEETQYF
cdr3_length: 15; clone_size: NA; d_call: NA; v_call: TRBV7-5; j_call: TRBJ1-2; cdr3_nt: TGTGCCAGAAGCTGCGCAGGGACTTGGGGTTATGGCTACACCTTC; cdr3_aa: CARSCAGTWGYGYTF
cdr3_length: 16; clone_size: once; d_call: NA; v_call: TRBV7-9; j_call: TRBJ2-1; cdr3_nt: TGTGCCAGCAGCTTAGGAGCGGGCCTGACTTCCAATGAGCAGTTCTTC; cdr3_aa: CASSLGAGLTSNEQFF
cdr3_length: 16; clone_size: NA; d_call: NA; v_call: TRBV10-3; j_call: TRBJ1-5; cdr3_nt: TGTGCCATCAAACAAGGCGGGGGAGATAGCAATCAGCCCCAGCATTTT; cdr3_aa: CAIKQGGGDSNQPQHF
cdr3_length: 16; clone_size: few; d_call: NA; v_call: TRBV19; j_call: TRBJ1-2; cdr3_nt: TGTGCCAGTAGACCCCAAGTAGGGAGGGGCAACTATGGCTACACCTTC; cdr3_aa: CASRPQVGRGNYGYTF
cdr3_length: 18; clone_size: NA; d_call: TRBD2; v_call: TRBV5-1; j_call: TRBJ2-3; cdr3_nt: TGCGCCAGCAGCGGCGGGACTAGCGGGGGGGCCGGCACAGATACGCAGTATTTT; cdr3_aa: CASSGGTSGGAGTDTQYF
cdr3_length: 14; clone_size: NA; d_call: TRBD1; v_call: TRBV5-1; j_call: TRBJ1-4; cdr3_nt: TGCGCCAGCAGCTCGGGACAGCAAAATGAAAAACTGTTTTTT; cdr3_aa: CASSSGQQNEKLFF
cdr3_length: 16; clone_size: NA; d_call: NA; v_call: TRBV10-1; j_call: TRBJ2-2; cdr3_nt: TGCGCCAGCAGAGGCCCCCGGGCCCCCCGGCCCGGGGAGCTGTTTTTT; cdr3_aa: CASRGPRAPRPGELFF
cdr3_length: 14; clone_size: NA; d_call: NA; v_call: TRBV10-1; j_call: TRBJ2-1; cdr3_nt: TGCGCCAGCAGTGCTGGCGGTCTTAGGGGTGAGCAGTTCTTC; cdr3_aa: CASSAGGLRGEQFF
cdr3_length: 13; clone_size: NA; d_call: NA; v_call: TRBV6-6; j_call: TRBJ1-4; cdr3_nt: TGTGCCAGCACCCGGCGTACTAATGAAAAACTGTTTTTT; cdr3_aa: CASTRRTNEKLFF
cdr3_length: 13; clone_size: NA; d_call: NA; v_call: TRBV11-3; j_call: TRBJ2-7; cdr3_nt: TGTGCCAGCAGCTTAGAGGGACCATGGGGAGCGTACTTC; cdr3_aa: CASSLEGPWGAYF
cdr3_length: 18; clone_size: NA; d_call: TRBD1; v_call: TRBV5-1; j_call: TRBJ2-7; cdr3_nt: TGCGCCAGCAGCCCGACCCCGGACAGGGCCTATGAACCCTACGAGCAGTACTTC; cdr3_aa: CASSPTPDRAYEPYEQYF
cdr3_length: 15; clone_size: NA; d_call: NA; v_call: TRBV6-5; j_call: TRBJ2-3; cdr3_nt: TGTGCCAGCAGTTTGAGCGGACCGAGCACAGATACGCAGTATTTT; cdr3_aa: CASSLSGPSTDTQYF
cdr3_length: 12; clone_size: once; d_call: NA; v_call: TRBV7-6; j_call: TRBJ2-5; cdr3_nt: TGTGCCAGCAGCTCGCAGGGGGGGACCCAGTACTTC; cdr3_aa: CASSSQGGTQYF
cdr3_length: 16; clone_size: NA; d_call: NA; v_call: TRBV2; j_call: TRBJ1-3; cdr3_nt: TGTGCCAGCAGTCCCGGGACCGCGAACTCTGGAAACACCATATATTTT; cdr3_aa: CASSPGTANSGNTIYF
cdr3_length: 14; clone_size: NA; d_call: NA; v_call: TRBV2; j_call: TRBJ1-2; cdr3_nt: TGTGCCAGCAAGGGAGGGGCATCTAACTATGGCTACACCTTC; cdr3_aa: CASKGGASNYGYTF
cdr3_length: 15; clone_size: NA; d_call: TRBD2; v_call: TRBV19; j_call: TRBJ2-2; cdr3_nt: TGTGCCAGTAGTACACTAGCGGGGGCCACCGGGGAGCTGTTTTTT; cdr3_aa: CASSTLAGATGELFF
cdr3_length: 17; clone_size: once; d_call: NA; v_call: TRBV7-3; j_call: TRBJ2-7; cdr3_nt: TGTGCCAGCAGCTTATTGCCCAGGGTTGGTGCCTCCTACGAGCAGTACTTC; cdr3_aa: CASSLLPRVGASYEQYF
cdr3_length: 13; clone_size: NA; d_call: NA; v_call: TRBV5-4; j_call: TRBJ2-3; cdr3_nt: TGTGCCAGCAGCTTGTGGGGCACAGATACGCAGTATTTT; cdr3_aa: CASSLWGTDTQYF
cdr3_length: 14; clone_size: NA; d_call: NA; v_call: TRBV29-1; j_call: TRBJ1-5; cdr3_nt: TGCAGCGTTTCGGAGGGGTCGGGCAATCAGCCCCAGCATTTT; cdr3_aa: CSVSEGSGNQPQHF
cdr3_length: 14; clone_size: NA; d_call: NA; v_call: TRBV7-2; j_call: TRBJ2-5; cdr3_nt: TGTGCCAGCAGCTTAGTCGGCAGACAAGAGACCCAGTACTTC; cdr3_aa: CASSLVGRQETQYF
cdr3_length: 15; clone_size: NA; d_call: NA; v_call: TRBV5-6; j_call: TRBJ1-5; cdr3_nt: TGTGCCAGCAGCCTCGGGGGGGTTAGCAATCAGCCCCAGCATTTT; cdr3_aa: CASSLGGVSNQPQHF
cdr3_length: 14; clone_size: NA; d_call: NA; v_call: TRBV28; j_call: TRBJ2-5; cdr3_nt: TGTGCCAGCAGTTTAACAGGTGGGATAGAGACCCAGTACTTC; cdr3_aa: CASSLTGGIETQYF
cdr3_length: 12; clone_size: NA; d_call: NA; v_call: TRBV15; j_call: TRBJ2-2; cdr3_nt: TGTGCCACCAGCAGAGGGGTCGGGGAGCTGTTTTTT; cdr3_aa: CATSRGVGELFF
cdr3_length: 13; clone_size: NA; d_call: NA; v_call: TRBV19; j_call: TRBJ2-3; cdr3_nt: TGTGCCAGTAGTACAGGGGGCACAGATACGCAGTATTTT; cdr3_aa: CASSTGGTDTQYF
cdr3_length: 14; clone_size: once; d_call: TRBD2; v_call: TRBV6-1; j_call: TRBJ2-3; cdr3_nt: TGTGCCAGCACCATGAGCGGGGGGGCAGATACGCAGTATTTT; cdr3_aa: CASTMSGGADTQYF
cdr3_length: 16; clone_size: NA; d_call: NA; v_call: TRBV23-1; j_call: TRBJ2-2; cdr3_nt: TGCGCCAGCAGTCAAGGAGGGGGCAGGGACACCGGGGAGCTGTTTTTT; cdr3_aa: CASSQGGGRDTGELFF
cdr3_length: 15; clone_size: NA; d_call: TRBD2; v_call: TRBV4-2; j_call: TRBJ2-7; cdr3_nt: TGTGCCAGCAGCCAAGACCTGGCGGGAGTTCCCGAGCAGTACTTC; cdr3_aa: CASSQDLAGVPEQYF
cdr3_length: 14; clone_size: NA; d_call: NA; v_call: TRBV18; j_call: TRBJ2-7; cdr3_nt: TGTGCCAGCTCTCGGGGACGCAGCTACTACGAGCAGTACTTC; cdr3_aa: CASSRGRSYYEQYF
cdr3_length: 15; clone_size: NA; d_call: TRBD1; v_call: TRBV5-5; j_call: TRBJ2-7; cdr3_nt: TGTGCCAGCAGCTTGGTAAGCGGGACAGGGATCGAGCAGTACTTC; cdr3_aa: CASSLVSGTGIEQYF
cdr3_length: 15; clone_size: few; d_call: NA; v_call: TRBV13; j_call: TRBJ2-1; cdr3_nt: TGTGCCAGCAGCCTAGGCGGGACAACAAACAATGAGCAGTTCTTC; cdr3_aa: CASSLGGTTNNEQFF
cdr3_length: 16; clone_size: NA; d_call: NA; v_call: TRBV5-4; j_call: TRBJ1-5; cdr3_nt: TGTGCCAGCAGCTTGGGACCCCACCCCAGCGATCAGCCCCAGCATTTT; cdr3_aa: CASSLGPHPSDQPQHF
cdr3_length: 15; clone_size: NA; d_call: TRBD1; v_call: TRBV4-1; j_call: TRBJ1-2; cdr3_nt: TGCGCCAGCAGCCAAGAGAGACAGGGGGCAGGTGGCTACACCTTC; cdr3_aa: CASSQERQGAGGYTF
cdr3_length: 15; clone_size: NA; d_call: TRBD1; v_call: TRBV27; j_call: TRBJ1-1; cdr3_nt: TGTGCCAGCAGTTACCAGGGGGCGCGGAACACTGAAGCTTTCTTT; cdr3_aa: CASSYQGARNTEAFF
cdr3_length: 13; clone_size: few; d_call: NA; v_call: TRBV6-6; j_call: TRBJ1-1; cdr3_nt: TGTGCCAGCTTTTTTCCCGGGACTTTTGAAGCTTTCTTT; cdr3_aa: CASFFPGTFEAFF
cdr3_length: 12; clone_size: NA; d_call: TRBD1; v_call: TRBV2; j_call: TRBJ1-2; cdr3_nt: TGTGCCAGCAGTGCACAGGGGGAAGGCTACACCTTC; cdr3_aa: CASSAQGEGYTF
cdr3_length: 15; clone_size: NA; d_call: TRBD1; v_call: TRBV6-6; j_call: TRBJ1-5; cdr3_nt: TGTGCCAGCAGAAGCGCCGGGACAGGGAAGGTTGCCCAGCATTTT; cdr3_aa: CASRSAGTGKVAQHF
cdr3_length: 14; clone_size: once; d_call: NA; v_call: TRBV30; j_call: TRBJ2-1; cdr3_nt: TGTGCCTGGAGTTTACTTTTAGGATACAATGAGCAGTTCTTC; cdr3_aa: CAWSLLLGYNEQFF
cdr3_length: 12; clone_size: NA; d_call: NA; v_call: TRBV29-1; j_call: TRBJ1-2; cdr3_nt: TGCAGCGTTGCAGGGACACCCTATGGCTACACCTTC; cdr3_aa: CSVAGTPYGYTF
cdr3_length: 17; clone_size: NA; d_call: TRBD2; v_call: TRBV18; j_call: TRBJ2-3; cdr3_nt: TGTGCCAGCTCACCCCCGGGACTAGCGGACCCCACAGATACGCAGTATTTT; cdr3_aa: CASSPPGLADPTDTQYF
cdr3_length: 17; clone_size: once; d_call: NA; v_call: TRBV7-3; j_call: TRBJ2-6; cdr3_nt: TGTGCCAGCAGCTTATGGAACGGTCGCTCTGGGGCCAACGTCCTGACTTTC; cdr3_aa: CASSLWNGRSGANVLTF